The 14 T cell receptor beta chains listed next were all sequenced from one sample in a study of T cells in Graves' hyperthyroidism and ophthalmopathy. Template material for amplifying TCR beta CDR3 regions consisted of RNA transcripts. Carried out on the TCR CDR3, a first-round RT-PCR used the HTBI primer set. TCRdb fed the multiplex PCR reads into MiXCR, producing one record per CDR3 protein. The sample lists a few hundred thousand distinct CDR3 sequences; 20% to 25% were seen once. Sequenced sample: blood. These receptor sequences come from a man in his fifties with Graves' hyperthyroidism.

The rearrangement uses TRBV7-9 and TRBJ2-3; 13 bases fit TRBD2. Germline CDR1 is SEHNR and CDR2 is FQNEAQ (reference sequence). The ends lost 4 bases at V and 3 bases at J; junction bases unmatched: 7. The length of the CDR3 is 17 residues. CDR3 nucleotides: TGTGCCAGCAGCTCTGGACTAGCGGGAGTACGAACAGATACGCAGTATTTT. Amino acids: CASSSGLAGVRTDTQYF.

This clonotype was found a few times. The chain recombines TRBV11-3 with TRBJ2-3; D remains ambiguous. The CDR3 loop spans 15 amino acids. The V gene lost 3 bases and the J gene lost 1 base, with 11 bases spanning the gap. Germline V gene sequence: CDR1 SGHNT, CDR2 YENEEA. The CDR3 region has the DNA TGTGCCAGCAGCTTTCTCCAACGGGGCACAGATACGCAGTATTTT. Translation gives CASSFLQRGTDTQYF.

The J gene is TRBJ2-3, the V gene TRBV25-1; TRBD2 agrees at 12 bases. Looked up from germline, CDR1 is MGHDK and CDR2 is SYGVNS. V trimming: 4 bases; J trimming: 5 bases; junction bases outside the gene matches: 7. The CDR3 is made up of 16 amino acids. Written as DNA, the CDR3 is TGTGCCAGCAGTGCTCCTAGCGGGAGGGCTGTAGATACGCAGTATTTT. Translating gives CASSAPSGRAVDTQYF.

This clonotype has more than one count but fewer than ten. V and J are TRBV3-1 and TRBJ2-1; TRBD2 is a possible D gene (6 bases). V lost 1 base, J lost 4 bases, and 8 bases lay in between. Germline V gene lookup returns CDR1 LGHDT and CDR2 YNNKEL (reference sequence). This CDR3 has 14 amino acids. CDR3 DNA: TGTGCCAGCAGCCAAGTTGGACTATACAATGAGCAGTTCTTC. It yields the protein CASSQVGLYNEQFF.

V usage is TRBV5-5 and J usage is TRBJ1-1; 7 bases fit TRBD1. The trim removed 6 bases at V and 8 bases at J, leaving 16 bases unmatched. This CDR3 has 15 amino acids. CDR1 and CDR2 from the germline V gene are SGHKS and YYEKEE (reference sequence). In DNA, the CDR3 is TGTGCCAGCACCTTCTCCCTCTCTGGGGACAGAGAAGCTTTCTTT. Its translation: CASTFSLSGDREAFF.

Ten or more counts support this clonotype. The V and J genes are TRBV6-2 or TRBV6-3 and TRBJ1-1; D uncertain. V shed 5 bases and J shed 10 bases, with 23 bases lying between them. Per the germline V gene, CDR1 is MNHEY and CDR2 is SVGEGT. CDR3 length: 15 amino acids. CDR3 protein: CASSPLQLDSTRAFF. DNA for the CDR3: TGTGCCAGCAGTCCATTACAGTTGGACTCCACTCGAGCTTTCTTT.

In this sample, this clonotype turned up many times. J is TRBJ2-7 and V is TRBV7-2; no firm D call. Per germline, CDR1 SGHTA and CDR2 FQGNSA. CDR3 length: 13 amino acids. V lost 5 bases and J 3 bases, leaving 11 bases between the germline ends. CDR3 nucleotides: TGTGCCAGCAGCCTAACAAGATTCTACGAGCAGTACTTC. It yields the protein CASSLTRFYEQYF.

This clonotype was picked up many times. The J gene is TRBJ2-5, the V gene TRBV6-5; 11 bases agree with TRBD1. The V and J ends lost 1 base and 2 bases, in that order; junction bases with no gene match: 3. Germline loops: CDR1 MNHEY, CDR2 SVGAGI. This CDR3 has 16 amino acids. CDR3 region: CASSYWGTGGQETQYF. Here the CDR3 DNA reads TGTGCCAGCAGTTACTGGGGGACAGGGGGTCAAGAGACCCAGTACTTC.

This clonotype was observed a single time. This chain connects TRBV10-1 to TRBJ2-1, with D possibly matching TRBD1 (6 bases). V gave up 3 bases and J gave up 9 bases, with 18 bases separating them. CDR1 WNHNN and CDR2 SYGVQD come from the germline V gene (reference sequence). This CDR3 is built from 15 residues. In DNA, the CDR3 is TGCGCCAGCAGTGATAGGGGGACCTCTCTTCGTGAGCAGTTCTTC. Residues: CASSDRGTSLREQFF.

The genes are TRBV19 and TRBJ1-2; D perhaps matches TRBD1 (5 bases). This CDR3 comprises 14 residues. Germline V gene sequence: CDR1 LNHDA, CDR2 SQIVND (reference sequence). V was pared by 3 bases and J by 3 bases, with 11 bases between. The CDR3 region is CASSIRDRDYGYTF. The DNA of the CDR3 is TGTGCCAGTAGTATTAGGGACCGGGACTATGGCTACACCTTC.

This chain links TRBV12-5 with TRBJ2-7; TRBD1 agrees at 7 bases. The CDR3 totals 15 residues. Germline V CDR1 and CDR2: LGHNT, FRNRAP. Losses at the gene ends were 3 bases for V and 5 bases for J; bases not matched to a gene: 10. This CDR3 is CASGLGTVSSDEQYF. The CDR3, as DNA: TGTGCTAGTGGTTTAGGGACAGTCTCATCCGACGAGCAGTACTTC.

As to this clonotype: The germline gene is not matched at one end of the junction; a read error may be the cause. The chain carries TRBV6-1 and TRBJ2-2; D gene unclear. The CDR3 sequence is 14 residues long. Germline lookup yields CDR1 MNHNS and CDR2 SASEGT. Here the CDR3 DNA reads TGTGTCAGCTCACCTGAGTTAAACACCGGGGAGCTGTTTTTT. It specifies CVSSPELNTGELFF.

This clonotype appeared a single time. The chain is built from TRBV27 and TRBJ1-5, with D maybe TRBD1 (6 bases). Germline V gene lookup returns CDR1 MNHEY and CDR2 SMNVEV (reference sequence). The length of the CDR3 is 14 residues. The V end lost 2 bases, the J end lost 1 base, and 6 bases lay between the germline ends. The CDR3 bases are TGTGCCAGCAGTTTACAGGGGAGCAATCAGCCCCAGCATTTT. Its protein product is CASSLQGSNQPQHF.

The genes are TRBV12-5 and TRBJ2-1; 9 bases line up with TRBD2. The V segment lost 0 bases and the J segment 8 bases; nucleotides outside the gene matches: 8. The germline gives CDR1 LGHNT, CDR2 FRNRAP. The CDR3 spans 16 residues. CDR3 sequence (DNA): TGTGCTAGTGGTTTGGTCCTTAGCGGGAGTGGCGATGAGCAGTTCTTC. Encoded protein: CASGLVLSGSGDEQFF.